Sequencing of this TCR beta chain was carried out in a study of T cells in Graves' hyperthyroidism and ophthalmopathy. Study background: Pretreatment peripheral blood was obtained at initial diagnosis.

Subjects aged 18 to 65 presented with newly diagnosed hyperthyroidism of less than 2 months' duration. Each diagnosis was grounded in clinical symptoms, serum thyroxine and TRAb, thyroid ultrasound, and orbital computed tomography. The table lists this clonotype with many counts. The V gene end was trimmed by 1 base and the J gene end by 2 bases; junction bases not matched to a gene: 5. The length of the CDR3 is 16 residues. From germline, CDR1 is SGHAT and CDR2 FQNNGV. The source material, RNA transcripts, was used to amplify TCR beta CDR3 regions. RT-PCR in the first round (using the HTBI primer set) targeted the TCR CDR3. A single record per CDR3 protein comes from TCRdb applying MiXCR to the multiplex PCR reads. This sample yields a few hundred thousand distinct CDR3 sequences, of which 20% to 25% are seen a single time; 73% belongs to the top ten.

The sequenced sample consisted of blood. The V and J genes are TRBV11-2 and TRBJ2-1, with 7 positions matching TRBD2. The receptor was isolated from a man in his forties or fifties with Graves' hyperthyroidism. The CDR3 DNA reads as TGTGCCAGCAGCTTAGGGCTAGCGGTCCCCTACAATGAGCAGTTCTTC. Translating it yields CASSLGLAVPYNEQFF.